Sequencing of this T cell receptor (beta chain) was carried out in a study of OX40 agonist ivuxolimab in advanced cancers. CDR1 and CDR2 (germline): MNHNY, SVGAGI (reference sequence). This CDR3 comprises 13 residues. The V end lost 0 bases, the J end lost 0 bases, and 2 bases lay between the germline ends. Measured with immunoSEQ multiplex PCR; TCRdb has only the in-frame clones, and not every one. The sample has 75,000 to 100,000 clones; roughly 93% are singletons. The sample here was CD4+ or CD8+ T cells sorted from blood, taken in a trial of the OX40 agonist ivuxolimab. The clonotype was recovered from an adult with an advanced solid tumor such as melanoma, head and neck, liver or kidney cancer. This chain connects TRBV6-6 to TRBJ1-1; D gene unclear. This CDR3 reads CASSYSVNTEAFF. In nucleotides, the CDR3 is TGTGCCAGCAGTTACTCGGTGAACACTGAAGCTTTCTTT.